The rows below give T cell receptor beta chains drawn from one sample of a study of blood T cell repertoires in COVID-19. The data were produced by immunoSEQ multiplex PCR, yet TCRdb's version contains in-frame clones alone and is incomplete. This sample carries roughly 320,000 clones, more than 90% of them seen once, and the ten largest clones take about 4.2%. Sequencing was carried out using PBMCs or T cells enriched from blood (not recorded which). Receptors were obtained from a woman in her 30s who had been exposed to COVID-19. Each CDR3 is given with its conserved first and last residue. Fields, in order: J gene, D gene, V gene, CDR3 length, clone size, CDR3 protein, CDR3 DNA. A D gene is named only where the DNA matches it firmly. Size values are once, few and many counts, or a class for expanded clones, and some rows have none.

TRBJ1-5	TRBD1	TRBV6-5	13	-	CASNQGENQPQHF	TGTGCCAGCAATCAGGGGGAGAATCAGCCCCAGCATTTT
TRBJ2-1	-	TRBV5-8	17	-	CASSLVWGRGTYNEQFF	TGTGCCAGCAGCTTGGTCTGGGGCAGGGGAACTTACAATGAGCAGTTCTTC
TRBJ1-1	-	TRBV6-1	15	-	CASSEYPYSGTEAFF	TGTGCCAGCAGTGAATATCCCTACTCGGGCACTGAAGCTTTCTTT
TRBJ1-3	-	TRBV18	17	once	CASSPSPGQGSGNTIYF	TGTGCCAGCTCACCATCGCCGGGACAAGGCTCTGGAAACACCATATATTTT
TRBJ1-4	-	TRBV18	15	-	CASSPNNRLNEKLFF	TGTGCCAGCTCACCCAACAACAGGCTTAATGAAAAACTGTTTTTT
TRBJ1-5	-	TRBV30	17	-	CAWSVARGPYSNQPQHF	TGTGCCTGGAGTGTGGCCCGGGGTCCCTATAGCAATCAGCCCCAGCATTTT
TRBJ2-3	-	TRBV6-5	14	-	CATARLGLGDTQYF	TGTGCCACCGCCCGACTCGGCCTAGGAGATACGCAGTATTTT
TRBJ2-7	-	TRBV2	13	once	CASRGWGRHEQYF	TGTGCCAGCAGGGGCTGGGGGCGACACGAGCAGTACTTC
TRBJ1-4	-	TRBV6-5	15	-	CASSYSGGGAEKLFF	TGTGCCAGCAGTTACTCAGGCGGGGGCGCTGAAAAACTGTTTTTT
TRBJ2-6	-	TRBV2	15	-	CASNRIPSGANVLTF	TGTGCCAGCAACAGGATCCCCTCTGGGGCCAACGTCCTGACTTTC
TRBJ1-1	-	TRBV7-3	13	-	CASSLGTSTEAFF	TGTGCCAGCAGCTTAGGCACAAGTACTGAAGCTTTCTTT
TRBJ2-7	TRBD1	TRBV11-2	15	-	CASSLLQTGNYEQYF	TGTGCCAGCAGCTTACTCCAGACAGGGAACTACGAGCAGTACTTC
TRBJ2-7	TRBD1	TRBV5-1	16	-	CASSLGGTVFHGEQYF	TGCGCCAGCAGCTTGGGAGGGACAGTTTTTCACGGCGAGCAGTACTTC
TRBJ1-2	-	TRBV30	15	-	CAWKALPGQAYGYTF	TGTGCCTGGAAGGCCCTCCCGGGACAAGCCTATGGCTACACCTTC
TRBJ1-2	-	TRBV5-1	13	-	CASSLDRIYGYTF	TGCGCCAGCAGCTTGGACAGGATATATGGCTACACCTTC
TRBJ1-1	-	TRBV2	11	-	CASAIGGEAFF	TGTGCCAGCGCCATCGGGGGAGAAGCTTTCTTT
TRBJ2-7	TRBD2	TRBV5-4	11	-	CASTLGGEQYF	TGTGCCAGCACCCTGGGGGGGGAGCAGTACTTC
TRBJ2-5	TRBD2	TRBV6-1	16	-	CASSENTLAGAETQYF	TGTGCCAGCAGTGAAAACACGCTAGCGGGTGCAGAGACCCAGTACTTC
TRBJ2-5	-	TRBV5-1	15	few	CASSRINRAGETQYF	TGCGCCAGCAGTCGAATTAACAGGGCTGGGGAGACCCAGTACTTC
TRBJ2-7	-	TRBV6-5	13	once	CASQPFREAEQYF	TGTGCCAGTCAGCCTTTTCGGGAAGCCGAGCAGTACTTC
TRBJ1-1	-	TRBV12-2	14	-	CASRSDRQNTEAFF	TGTGCAAGTCGCTCGGACAGACAGAACACTGAAGCTTTCTTT
TRBJ2-7	-	TRBV6-1	12	-	CASSERTYEQYF	TGTGCCAGCAGTGAACGTACCTACGAGCAGTACTTC
TRBJ1-4	-	TRBV4-3	14	-	CASSQETRGEKLFF	TGCGCCAGCAGCCAAGAAACGCGGGGCGAAAAACTGTTTTTT
TRBJ1-5	-	TRBV19	15	-	CASSIGLQGRQPQHF	TGTGCCAGTAGTATAGGTCTGCAGGGTCGGCAGCCCCAGCATTTT
TRBJ1-1	TRBD1	TRBV24-1	16	-	CATQRLAGTVNTEAFF	TGTGCCACACAGAGACTGGCCGGGACAGTGAACACTGAAGCTTTCTTT
TRBJ2-6	TRBD1	TRBV19	17	-	CASAAGQGSSGANVLTF	TGTGCCAGTGCCGCGGGACAGGGCTCCTCTGGGGCCAACGTCCTGACTTTC
TRBJ2-3	TRBD2	TRBV29-1	15	-	CSVSGLAGVKDTQYF	TGCAGCGTTTCAGGACTAGCGGGGGTCAAGGATACGCAGTATTTT